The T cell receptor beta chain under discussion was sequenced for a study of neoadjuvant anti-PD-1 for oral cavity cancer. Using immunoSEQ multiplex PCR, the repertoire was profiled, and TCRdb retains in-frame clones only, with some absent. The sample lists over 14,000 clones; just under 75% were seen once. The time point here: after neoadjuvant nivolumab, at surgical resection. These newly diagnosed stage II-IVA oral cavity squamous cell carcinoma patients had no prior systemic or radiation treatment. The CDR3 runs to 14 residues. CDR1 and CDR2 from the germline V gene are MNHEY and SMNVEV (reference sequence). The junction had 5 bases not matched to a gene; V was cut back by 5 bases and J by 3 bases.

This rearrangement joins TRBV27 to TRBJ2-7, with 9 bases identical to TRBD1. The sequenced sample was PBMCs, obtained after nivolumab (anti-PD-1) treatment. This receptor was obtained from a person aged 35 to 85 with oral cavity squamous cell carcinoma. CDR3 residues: CASSLTGGNYEQYF. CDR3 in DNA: TGTGCCAGCAGTCTGACAGGGGGGAACTACGAGCAGTACTTC.